The present T cell receptor (beta chain) was sequenced within a study of blood T cell repertoires in COVID-19. In the source study's methods: Using reference gene primer amplification, nucleated cell counts were estimated. Assay: immunoSEQ multiplex PCR; the TCRdb copy retains only in-frame clones and omits some. The V and J calls and the clone size are those of that table, but D and trimming were determined from the DNA. The sample shows a few hundred thousand clones, approximately 89% of them seen only once. This clone was seen a few times. Germline CDR1 MDHEN, CDR2 SYDVKM. The CDR3 runs to 14 residues. The V gene end was trimmed by 4 bases and the J gene end by 6 bases; junction bases not matched to a gene: 6.

This TCR was recovered from a woman between 25 and 40 years old who had recovered from COVID-19. The chain couples TRBV28 to TRBJ1-1, with 9 bases lining up with TRBD1. Sequencing was carried out using peripheral blood. The CDR3 sequence is CASSWDRVSAEAFF. The CDR3 DNA follows: TGTGCCAGCAGTTGGGACAGGGTTAGCGCTGAAGCTTTCTTT.